Below, 30 T cell receptor beta chains from the same sample are listed, as sequenced in a study of T cells after yellow fever vaccination (dated by TCRdb to between 2018 and 2021). Libraries were constructed by 5' RACE. Sequenced on an Illumina HiSeq 2500. TCRdb passed the public sequencing reads through fastp at Q25 and MiXCR, retaining productive beta sequences. Identical CDR3 proteins give one entry, which carries the most common genes and DNA. Here the sample has roughly 45,000 distinct CDR3 sequences; roughly 6.4% occur a single time. 8% to 13% of the sample comes from the top ten. Interpreted using the paper, the treatment or condition label stands for: live attenuated yellow fever vaccine strain. The material sequenced was PBMCs, either bulk or a sorted T-cell subset (CD4+, CD8+, memory, or dextramer-sorted; not recorded which), taken 45 days after the yellow fever booster vaccination. The receptors shown here come from a man aged 25 to 40 who received the YFV17D yellow fever vaccine.

V usage is TRBV20-1 and J usage is TRBJ2-2; D may be TRBD1 (6 bases). This CDR3 spans 16 amino acids. V lost 0 bases to trimming and J lost 1 base, with 12 bases between them. Germline V gene lookup returns CDR1 DFQATT and CDR2 SNEGSKA (reference sequence). CDR3: CSARDLYRVNTGELFF. The CDR3 DNA reads as TGCAGTGCTAGAGATCTGTACAGGGTGAACACCGGGGAGCTGTTTTTT.

The table lists this clonotype with many counts. The V call is TRBV29-1, the J call TRBJ2-3, with 7 bases lining up with TRBD2. CDR1 and CDR2 from the germline V gene are SQVTM and ANQGSEA. This CDR3 comprises 13 residues. Trimming cost V 8 bases and J 2 bases; bases outside gene matches: 7. CDR3 DNA sequence: TGCAGCACGCGAGCGGGACCCACAGATACGCAGTATTTT. Protein: CSTRAGPTDTQYF.

This clonotype was observed at least ten times. The V call is TRBV3-1, the J call TRBJ2-1, with 8 bases lining up with TRBD2. Germline CDR1 reads LGHDT; CDR2 reads YNNKEL (reference sequence). The CDR3 is 18 amino acids. V lost 2 bases, J lost 0 bases, and 9 bases stayed unmatched. As DNA, the CDR3 is TGTGCCAGCAGCCAATGGGGGAGCGGGAGACGCTCCTACAATGAGCAGTTCTTC. Residues: CASSQWGSGRRSYNEQFF.

The CDR3 bases are TGTGCCAGCAGCGTAGCTCCGACTAGCGGGAGTATGGAGACCCAGTACTTC. Its protein is CASSVAPTSGSMETQYF. The V gene is TRBV9, the J gene TRBJ2-5, with TRBD2 identical over 12 bases. V shed 0 bases, J shed 5 bases, and the junction held 8 bases outside the gene matches. Germline CDR1 SGDLS, CDR2 YYNGEE. The CDR3 consists of 17 residues.

This clonotype was seen at least ten times. V usage is TRBV20-1 and J usage is TRBJ2-3; TRBD1 matches 9 bases. Trimming at V came to 2 bases and at J to 6 bases, leaving 6 bases not matched to a gene. This CDR3 is 14 amino acids long. Germline CDR1 reads DFQATT; CDR2 reads SNEGSKA (reference sequence). CDR3 DNA: TGCAGTGCTAGAACCGGGACAGGGTGGGATACGCAGTATTTT. This gives the protein CSARTGTGWDTQYF.

This clonotype was seen repeatedly, ten times or more. The gene calls are TRBV7-2 and TRBJ1-1, with D hard to call. V lost 5 bases and J lost 9, with 10 bases in between. CDR1 and CDR2 (germline): SGHTA, FQGNSA. The CDR3 has 11 amino acids. The CDR3 is CASSPQHQAFF. The CDR3, as DNA: TGTGCCAGCAGCCCGCAACATCAAGCTTTCTTT. Based on the CDR3 plus reference TRBV7-2 and TRBJ1-1, the full variable domain is GAGVSQSPSNKVTEKGKDVELRCDPISGHTALYWYRQSLGQGLEFLIYFQGNSAPDKSGLPSDRFSAERTGGSVSTLTIQRTQQEDSAVYLCASSPQHQAFFGQGTRLTVV.

This clonotype was counted many times. The chain joins TRBV20-1 to TRBJ2-5; 8 bases are a match to TRBD2. Trimming took 1 base from V and 1 from J; bases not matched to a gene: 23. CDR1 DFQATT and CDR2 SNEGSKA come from the germline V gene (reference sequence). The CDR3 runs 21 residues. CDR3 residues: CSARGAPNSGEREDFQETQYF. CDR3 DNA: TGCAGTGCTAGAGGGGCCCCGAATAGCGGGGAGCGAGAAGACTTCCAAGAGACCCAGTACTTC.

Comments on this clonotype: Given a much more abundant clone one base away, this may be a read error. The genes are TRBV25-1 and TRBJ2-7; the D gene could be TRBD1 or TRBD2 (7 bases each). Germline CDR1 and CDR2: MGHDK and SYGVNS. The CDR3 runs 16 residues. The CDR3 here is CARSDPRQGGHYEQYF. The DNA for the CDR3 is TGTGCCCGCAGTGACCCTCGACAGGGAGGGCACTACGAGCAGTACTTC.

The V and J genes are TRBV6-1 and TRBJ2-1, with D tentatively TRBD1 or TRBD2 (5 bases each). Trimming shortened V by 2 bases and J by 4 bases, and 12 bases separated the two germline ends. The V gene's germline CDR1 is MNHNS and CDR2 SASEGT. The CDR3 has 15 amino acids. The CDR3 bases are TGTGCCAGCAGTGAACAGGGTCGGGAATACAATGAGCAGTTCTTC. Its protein product is CASSEQGREYNEQFF.

Concerning this clonotype itself: This may be a read error, as it is one base from a much larger clone. This sequence joins TRBV10-2 and TRBJ2-5; TRBD2 agrees at 12 bases. The junction had 1 base not matched to a gene; V was cut back by 4 bases and J by 1 base. Germline V gene sequence: CDR1 WSHSY, CDR2 SAAADI. The length of the CDR3 is 15 residues. The CDR3 is CASSGGLAGQETQYF. CDR3 DNA sequence: TGCGCCAGCAGTGGGGGACTAGCGGGCCAAGAGACCCAGTACTTC.

This clonotype was observed a handful of times. V is TRBV4-1 and J is TRBJ1-2, with 10 bases that match TRBD1. The CDR3 is 17 amino acids. The germline V gene encodes CDR1 MGHRA and CDR2 YSYEKL. The V gene end was trimmed by 0 bases and the J gene end by 2 bases; junction bases not matched to a gene: 6. The CDR3 sequence is CASSQETLDRGNYGYTF. CDR3 in DNA: TGCGCCAGCAGCCAAGAAACCCTGGACAGGGGGAACTATGGCTACACCTTC.

In this sample, this clonotype turned up many times. The rearrangement joins TRBV21-1 to TRBJ1-4; the table's D call, TRBD1, has no DNA check behind it. TRBV21-1 has pseudogene status. This CDR3 spans 20 amino acids. CDR3 in DNA: TGTGCCAGCAGCACTACACCGGAGCCGGGGACGGCTTCAATGCATGAAAAACTGTTTTTT. Its protein is CASSTTPEPGTASMHEKLFF.

A few counts support this clonotype. The chain couples TRBV4-1 to TRBJ1-5, with 9 bases identical to TRBD1. The V gene end was trimmed by 4 bases and the J gene end by 5 bases; junction bases not matched to a gene: 6. Germline V gene lookup returns CDR1 MGHRA and CDR2 YSYEKL. The CDR3 sequence is 15 residues long. The CDR3 DNA sequence: TGCGCCAGCAGCCTGACAGGGGGAATCGATCAGCCCCAGCATTTT. Its translation: CASSLTGGIDQPQHF.

This clonotype was picked up many times. This chain joins TRBV14 and TRBJ2-3; D might be TRBD2 (5 bases). CDR1 and CDR2 (germline): SGHDN, FVKESK. V was clipped by 4 bases and J by 6 bases, with 14 bases between them. This CDR3 is 14 amino acids long. As DNA, the CDR3 is TGTGCCAGCAGCCCTGGACTGCTCTTGGATACGCAGTATTTT. Residues: CASSPGLLLDTQYF.

At least ten counts were recorded for this clonotype. The chain carries TRBV6-5 and TRBJ2-7, with unresolved D. The CDR3 totals 11 residues. Trimming left V 4 bases short and J 7 bases short, with 8 bases between. Germline CDR1 MNHEY, CDR2 SVGAGI. This CDR3 reads CASSSSQEQYF. The CDR3 nucleotides are TGTGCCAGCAGTTCATCCCAGGAGCAGTACTTC.

This clonotype was recorded many times. The gene calls are TRBV20-1 and TRBJ2-3, with 7 positions matching TRBD2. V lost 3 bases and J lost 6; bases outside the gene matches: 9. Germline values: CDR1 DFQATT, CDR2 SNEGSKA (reference sequence). This CDR3 region has 14 residues. CDR3 amino acids: CSASRAGPFDTQYF. Written as DNA, the CDR3 is TGCAGTGCTAGCAGAGCGGGACCGTTTGATACGCAGTATTTT.

This clonotype was detected ten times or more. CDR3 amino acids: CASSVNSRSTDTQYF. The CDR3 DNA is TGTGCCAGCAGCGTAAACTCCAGGAGCACAGATACGCAGTATTTT. V usage is TRBV9 and J usage is TRBJ2-3; D uncertain. From germline, CDR1 is SGDLS and CDR2 YYNGEE. The CDR3 length is 15 residues. Trimming took 1 base from V and 0 from J, leaving 9 bases between them.

This clonotype occurred many times. This chain connects TRBV20-1 to TRBJ2-1, with TRBD1 matching 7 bases. Trimming at V came to 5 bases and at J to 0 bases, leaving 4 bases not matched to a gene. The germline CDR1 and CDR2 sequences are DFQATT and SNEGSKA (reference sequence). CDR3 length: 14 residues. The CDR3 sequence is CSASGGSSYNEQFF. The CDR3 DNA is TGCAGTGCTTCAGGGGGTAGCTCCTACAATGAGCAGTTCTTC.

This sequence joins TRBV6-1 and TRBJ2-7; a possible D gene is TRBD1 (6 bases). V was trimmed by 6 bases and J by 0 bases, leaving 24 bases between them. This CDR3 has 18 amino acids. CDR1 and CDR2 (germline): MNHNS, SASEGT. The chain's CDR3 is CASSTVGLRPGASYEQYF. The CDR3 nucleotides are TGTGCCAGCAGCACCGTTGGATTGCGGCCAGGGGCCTCCTACGAGCAGTACTTC.

The CDR3 region is CSALRRLARTDTQYF. CDR3 sequence (DNA): TGCAGTGCCCTCAGACGACTAGCCCGCACAGATACGCAGTATTTT. The chain combines TRBV20-1 with TRBJ2-3, with 7 bases identical to TRBD2. CDR1 is DFQATT and CDR2 is SNEGSKA in the germline V gene (reference sequence). The trim removed 6 bases at V and 1 base at J, leaving 10 bases unmatched. The CDR3 has 15 residues.

This clonotype came up a few times. V gene TRBV11-2 combines with J gene TRBJ2-3, with 7 positions matching TRBD1. Unmatched junction bases numbered 8, after V lost 3 bases and J lost 2 bases. The germline V gene has CDR1 SGHAT and CDR2 FQNNGV. CDR3 length equals 16 residues. CDR3 protein: CASSFGGQRNTDTQYF. The CDR3, as DNA: TGTGCCAGCAGCTTTGGGGGACAGAGAAACACAGATACGCAGTATTTT.

Only a few counts were recorded for this clonotype. The chain is built from TRBV5-6 and TRBJ2-7; weak D call: TRBD2 (5 bases). Germline V gene sequence: CDR1 SGHDT, CDR2 YYEEEE. The germline V and J ends were trimmed by 4 bases and 2 bases, with 13 bases remaining between them. The CDR3 is made up of 14 amino acids. CDR3 sequence: CASSPGLSPYEQYF. In nucleotides, the CDR3 is TGTGCCAGCAGCCCCGGACTGTCCCCCTACGAGCAGTACTTC.

In its sample, this clonotype was seen a few times. V usage is TRBV19 and J usage is TRBJ1-1; 9 nucleotides align to TRBD1. CDR1 LNHDA and CDR2 SQIVND come from the germline V gene (reference sequence). V was clipped by 4 bases and J by 6 bases; unmatched bases: 6. The CDR3 spans 14 residues. The chain's CDR3 is CASSRSQGAAEAFF. The CDR3 coding sequence is TGTGCCAGTAGTAGATCACAGGGGGCTGCTGAAGCTTTCTTT.

The rearrangement uses TRBV5-1 and TRBJ1-5; unclear D gene. Trimming removed 0 bases from V and 4 bases from J, with 5 bases in between. The CDR3 is 13 residues long. Germline V gene sequence: CDR1 SGHRS, CDR2 YFSETQ. CDR3 nucleotides: TGCGCCAGCAGCTTGGCCCAGAATCAGCCCCAGCATTTT. As protein: CASSLAQNQPQHF. The full variable domain, its missing parts supplied by reference TRBV5-1 and TRBJ1-5, is KAGVTQTPRYLIKTRGQQVTLSCSPISGHRSVSWYQQTPGQGLQFLFEYFSETQRNKGNFPGRFSGRQFSNSRSEMNVSTLELGDSALYLCASSLAQNQPQHFGDGTRLSIL.

This clonotype was counted at least ten times. V gene TRBV30 combines with J gene TRBJ2-2; D is perhaps TRBD2 (6 bases). Germline V gene data show CDR1 as GTSNPN and CDR2 as SVGIG (reference sequence). V gave up 7 bases and J gave up 8 bases, with 20 bases separating them. There are 14 residues in the CDR3. The CDR3 here is CASDSGYESGELFF. CDR3 sequence (DNA): TGTGCCTCCGATAGCGGATACGAGTCTGGGGAGCTGTTTTTT. The variable domain in full, completed from reference TRBV30 and TRBJ2-2, reads SQTIHQWPATLVQPVGSPLSLECTVEGTSNPNLYWYRQAAGRGLQLLFYSVGIGQISSEVPQNLSASRPQDRQFILSSKKLLLSDSGFYLCASDSGYESGELFFGEGSRLTVL.

This clonotype has ten or more counts. CDR3 sequence: CATSDGRNRGDEQFF. The CDR3 nucleotides read TGTGCCACCAGTGATGGTCGGAACAGGGGGGATGAGCAGTTCTTC. This sequence joins TRBV24-1 and TRBJ2-1, with 8 bases lining up with TRBD1. The J segment lost 8 bases and the V segment lost 3 bases, leaving 8 bases of the junction unmatched. Germline V gives CDR1 KGHDR, CDR2 SFDVKD. There are 15 residues in the CDR3.

This clonotype occurred many times. CDR3 coding DNA: TGCAGCGTGGCCGTGGTTGGCGGACAAGAGACCCAGTACTTC. The encoded protein is CSVAVVGGQETQYF. V usage is TRBV29-1 and J usage is TRBJ2-5, with D unclear. This CDR3 has 14 residues. In germline, CDR1 is SQVTM, CDR2 ANQGSEA. V lost 6 bases, J lost 2 bases, and 16 bases lay in between.

Ten or more counts support this clonotype. The rearrangement uses TRBV10-2 and TRBJ2-1, with 7 bases matching TRBD2. Trimming removed 5 bases from V and 6 bases from J; junction bases left unmatched: 7. CDR3 length: 14 residues. Germline V gene data show CDR1 as WSHSY and CDR2 as SAAADI. CDR3 nucleotide sequence: TGCGCCAGCAGTCCCCTAGCGGCCACCAATGAGCAGTTCTTC. It codes for CASSPLAATNEQFF.

This clonotype turned up a few times. The genes are TRBV5-1 and TRBJ2-1; the D gene is possibly TRBD2 (7 bases). The V end lost 4 bases, the J end lost 1 base, and 12 bases lay between the germline ends. Germline CDR1 is SGHRS and CDR2 is YFSETQ. CDR3 size: 15 residues. For the CDR3, the DNA is TGCGCCAGCAGCGAAGCGGGACATTCCTACAATGAGCAGTTCTTC. Translation gives CASSEAGHSYNEQFF.

V and J are TRBV20-1 and TRBJ2-3, with D uncertain. The germline V and J ends were trimmed by 5 bases and 0 bases, with 9 bases remaining between them. Looked up from germline, CDR1 is DFQATT and CDR2 is SNEGSKA (reference sequence). This CDR3 has 13 residues. The CDR3 sequence is CSALLRSTDTQYF. For the CDR3, the DNA is TGCAGTGCTCTGCTTCGGAGCACAGATACGCAGTATTTT.